This TCR beta chain is drawn from a study of cytomegalovirus exposure and HLA in healthy donors. About the study: It was reported in a later analysis that the 120 or so validation repertoires used the same platform as the 550 to 850 first-cohort repertoires. Notes on the study in general: Most TCR sequences were rare, but some public TCRs occurred in many donors. Associated with cytomegalovirus, according to the listing, were some 150 TCR beta chains.

The CDR3 extends over 16 amino acids. V shed 1 base and J shed 6 bases, with 17 bases lying between them. CDR1 and CDR2 (germline): SGHRS, YFSETQ. Donors came from a validation cohort of over 100 subjects, distinct from the first 666-subject cohort. About this clone itself: Its target is unknown.

The data were produced by immunoSEQ multiplex PCR, yet TCRdb's version contains in-frame clones alone and is incomplete. The table lists about 150,000 clones, around 84% of them singletons, with around 2.1% in the top ten. This sequence originates from a human donor in good health. The chain has TRBV5-1 and TRBJ2-1, with D possibly TRBD1 on 5 matching bases. The sample comprised PBMCs. As DNA, the CDR3 is TGCGCCAGCAGCTTGATCATTGACAGTACCCCCAATGAGCAGTTCTTC. Translated, it gives CASSLIIDSTPNEQFF.